This entry lists 29 T cell receptor beta chains sequenced from one sample in a study of T cell responses to AZD1222 COVID-19 vaccine. Assay: immunoSEQ multiplex PCR; the TCRdb copy retains only in-frame clones and omits some. The sample includes around 160,000 clones, approximately 90% seen only once; the top ten take around 0.99%. The sample in question was peripheral blood, obtained 28 days after the second AZD1222 dose. The receptors stem from an adult who received the AZD1222 COVID-19 vaccine.

V usage is TRBV12-3 or TRBV12-4 and J usage is TRBJ1-2, with TRBD1 identical over 7 bases. V dropped 5 bases and J dropped 9; count of bases not matched to a gene: 9. This CDR3 has 13 amino acids. The CDR3 DNA is TGTGCCAGCAGTCTTGACAGGGTCCCACGCTACACCTTC. This gives the protein CASSLDRVPRYTF.

The V gene is TRBV9, the J gene TRBJ1-4; D not certain. From germline, CDR1 is SGDLS and CDR2 YYNGEE. Trimming removed 2 bases from V and 11 bases from J, with 16 bases in between. The CDR3 is 14 residues long. CDR3 amino acids: CASSVSPLGRKLFF. CDR3 nucleotide sequence: TGTGCCAGCAGCGTCTCACCCCTAGGGAGGAAACTGTTTTTT.

The V call is TRBV10-3, the J call TRBJ1-1; a possible D gene is TRBD1 (6 bases). The CDR3 consists of 15 residues. Trimming removed 1 base from V and 6 bases from J, with 15 bases in between. CDR1 is ENHRY and CDR2 is SYGVKD in the germline V gene. As DNA, the CDR3 is TGTGCCATCAGTGAGTTAGCAGGGGCGGATCCTGAAGCTTTCTTT. As protein: CAISELAGADPEAFF.

The CDR3 sequence is CASSERGAGYDSPLHF. In DNA, the CDR3 is TGTGCCAGCAGTGAACGAGGTGCGGGGTACGATTCACCCCTCCACTTT. V gene TRBV2 combines with J gene TRBJ1-6; D gene unclear. Trimming removed 2 bases from V and 8 bases from J, with 16 bases in between. The CDR3 totals 16 residues. In germline, CDR1 is SNHLY, CDR2 FYNNEI. Full variable domain (rest looked up from reference TRBV2 and TRBJ1-6): EPEVTQTPSHQVTQMGQEVILRCVPISNHLYFYWYRQILGQKVEFLVSFYNNEISEKSEIFDDQFSVERPDGSNFTLKIRSTKLEDSAMYFCASSERGAGYDSPLHFGNGTRLTVT.

The chain joins TRBV10-3 to TRBJ1-1; D possibly corresponds to TRBD1 (5 bases). Germline V gene lookup returns CDR1 ENHRY and CDR2 SYGVKD. The V end was cut by 8 bases, the J end by 5 bases, with 15 bases between. The CDR3 has 13 amino acids. CDR3 loop: CAIHGGGGTEAFF. CDR3 nucleotides: TGTGCCATCCACGGCGGGGGAGGGACTGAAGCTTTCTTT.

This clone was observed a handful of times. The chain links TRBV5-1 to TRBJ2-7; 10 positions agree with TRBD2. The CDR3 is made up of 17 amino acids. Germline V gene data show CDR1 as SGHRS and CDR2 as YFSETQ. With 0 bases clipped from V and 9 bases from J, the junction kept 15 bases outside the gene matches. CDR3 bases: TGCGCCAGCAGCTTGGGGTCTTCGGGACTAGCGAATTCCGGGCAGTACTTC. Translation gives CASSLGSSGLANSGQYF. Full variable domain (outside the CDR3, taken from reference TRBV5-1 and TRBJ2-7): KAGVTQTPRYLIKTRGQQVTLSCSPISGHRSVSWYQQTPGQGLQFLFEYFSETQRNKGNFPGRFSGRQFSNSRSEMNVSTLELGDSALYLCASSLGSSGLANSGQYFGPGTRLTVT.

The chain uses TRBV5-4 and TRBJ2-3; 8 bases line up with TRBD2. The CDR3 runs 17 residues. The junction had 12 bases not matched to a gene; V was cut back by 4 bases and J by 2 bases. Germline V gives CDR1 SGHNT, CDR2 YYREEE (reference sequence). The CDR3 DNA reads as TGTGCCAGCAGCCTTCAGACTAGCGCCGAACTCACAGATACGCAGTATTTT. Translating gives CASSLQTSAELTDTQYF.

The rearrangement joins TRBV5-1 to TRBJ2-5, with a weak D call TRBD2 (6 bases). V lost 0 bases, J lost 3 bases, and 9 bases lay in between. The CDR3 extends over 14 amino acids. Germline-derived CDR1 and CDR2 are SGHRS and YFSETQ. In DNA, the CDR3 is TGCGCCAGCAGCTTGGTAGGGACTGAAGAGACCCAGTACTTC. This translates into CASSLVGTEETQYF.

The chain employs TRBV10-2 and TRBJ1-1; TRBD1 aligns across 7 bases. Trimming cost V 3 bases and J 0 bases; bases outside gene matches: 10. The CDR3 sequence is 17 residues long. Germline V gene data show CDR1 as WSHSY and CDR2 as SAAADI. CDR3 DNA sequence: TGCGCCAGCAGTGACCCGCGGGACAGCGAGATGAACACTGAAGCTTTCTTT. Amino acids: CASSDPRDSEMNTEAFF.

This chain uses TRBV6-6 with TRBJ1-2; D perhaps matches TRBD1 (5 bases). Germline CDR1 MNHNY, CDR2 SVGAGI (reference sequence). Trimming removed 11 bases at V and 1 base at J, with 14 bases between. The CDR3 contains 13 residues. This CDR3 reads CAGGNTNNYGYTF. The CDR3 coding sequence is TGTGCCGGGGGAAACACAAATAACTATGGCTACACCTTC.

The gene calls are TRBV6-5 and TRBJ1-6; no clear D. Germline CDR1 is MNHEY and CDR2 is SVGAGI. CDR3 length equals 12 residues. V was shortened by 2 bases and J by 12 bases, with 8 bases between the two germline ends. The CDR3 sequence is CASSYIVGPLHF. The CDR3 region has the DNA TGTGCCAGCAGTTACATCGTAGGACCCCTCCACTTT.

The V and J genes are TRBV4-1 and TRBJ1-5, with 9 positions matching TRBD1. The CDR3 length is 19 residues. From germline, CDR1 is MGHRA and CDR2 YSYEKL. With V trimmed by 4 bases and J by 0 bases, 13 bases remained unmatched. In DNA, the CDR3 is TGCGCCAGCAGCCCCCGGACAGGGGACGCCTCTTATAGCAATCAGCCCCAGCATTTT. Protein sequence: CASSPRTGDASYSNQPQHF.

The genes are TRBV5-4 and TRBJ1-6, with 8 nucleotides matching TRBD1. CDR3 length: 15 amino acids. Per the germline V gene, CDR1 is SGHNT and CDR2 is YYREEE (reference sequence). V gave up 3 bases and J gave up 9 bases; unmatched junction bases: 8. CDR3 in amino acids: CASSSRTGISSPLHF. DNA for the CDR3: TGTGCCAGCAGCTCCCGGACAGGGATCAGTTCACCCCTCCACTTT.

The gene calls are TRBV28 and TRBJ1-5; tentative D call: TRBD1 (5 bases). V gave up 1 base and J gave up 7 bases, with 14 bases separating them. In germline, CDR1 is MDHEN, CDR2 SYDVKM. The CDR3 runs to 15 residues. The CDR3 protein is CASSLLGRVEQPQHF. Here the CDR3 DNA reads TGTGCCAGCAGTTTATTGGGCAGGGTAGAGCAGCCCCAGCATTTT.

The rearrangement joins TRBV5-6 to TRBJ2-3; D gene unclear. The CDR3 runs to 13 residues. Trimming removed 3 bases from V and 3 bases from J, with 8 bases in between. Per the germline V gene, CDR1 is SGHDT and CDR2 is YYEEEE. CDR3: CASSWGSTDTQYF. The DNA for the CDR3 is TGTGCCAGCAGCTGGGGTAGTACAGATACGCAGTATTTT.

The chain has TRBV5-1 and TRBJ2-2; D not certain. Trimming removed 4 bases at V and 0 bases at J, with 7 bases between. The CDR3 has 14 amino acids. Per the germline V gene, CDR1 is SGHRS and CDR2 is YFSETQ. The DNA of the CDR3 is TGCGCCAGCAGCGGCCAGGCGAACACCGGGGAGCTGTTTTTT. Protein product: CASSGQANTGELFF.

The chain carries TRBV27 and TRBJ1-2; D uncertain. Between the trimmed V and J ends, which lost 6 bases and 8 bases, there was a span of 16 bases. The CDR3 sequence is 13 residues long. The germline gives CDR1 MNHEY, CDR2 SMNVEV (reference sequence). CDR3 bases: TGTGCCAGCAGCCGCGACTTATTGGGCGGCTACACCTTC. Protein: CASSRDLLGGYTF.

J is TRBJ1-5 and V is TRBV6-2 or TRBV6-3, with 8 bases matching TRBD1. This CDR3 has 16 amino acids. The J segment lost 2 bases and the V segment lost 6 bases, leaving 9 bases of the junction unmatched. CDR1 is MNHEY and CDR2 is SVGEGT in the germline V gene. This CDR3 reads CASSPGRGQGNQPQHF. In DNA form, the CDR3 reads TGTGCCAGCAGCCCTGGTAGGGGACAGGGCAATCAGCCCCAGCATTTT.

The CDR3 region is CASSSQGNVADTQYF. The DNA for the CDR3 is TGTGCCAGCAGCTCACAGGGGAATGTTGCAGATACGCAGTATTTT. The V and J genes are TRBV7-2 and TRBJ2-3; 7 bases agree with TRBD1. The CDR3 spans 15 residues. V was pared by 4 bases and J by 4 bases, with 8 bases of the junction left unmatched. The germline CDR1 and CDR2 sequences are SGHTA and FQGNSA.

V gene TRBV29-1 combines with J gene TRBJ1-1; D not resolved. Trimming removed 0 bases at V and 6 bases at J, with 11 bases between. The CDR3 runs 13 residues. The germline CDR1 and CDR2 sequences are SQVTM and ANQGSEA. The CDR3 region is CSVEDFGGSEAFF. The CDR3 DNA follows: TGCAGCGTTGAAGATTTTGGCGGGTCTGAAGCTTTCTTT.

J is TRBJ1-4 and V is TRBV7-3; 12 bases map to TRBD1. V was clipped by 7 bases and J by 0 bases; unmatched bases: 12. CDR3 size: 19 residues. Germline V gives CDR1 SGHTA, CDR2 FQGTGA. CDR3 loop: CASTGVRDRGPATNEKLFF. The CDR3 DNA follows: TGTGCCAGCACCGGGGTCCGGGACAGGGGGCCCGCAACTAATGAAAAACTGTTTTTT.

This chain joins TRBV6-5 and TRBJ1-1, with a possible D match to TRBD1 (6 bases). The V gene's germline CDR1 is MNHEY and CDR2 SVGAGI. V lost 7 bases to trimming and J lost 0 bases, with 12 bases between them. There are 14 residues in the CDR3. CDR3 region: CASTGVLMNTEAFF. For the CDR3, the DNA is TGTGCCAGCACAGGGGTTTTAATGAACACTGAAGCTTTCTTT.

The V and J genes are TRBV7-8 and TRBJ1-5; no definite D call. Germline loops: CDR1 SGHVS, CDR2 FQNEAQ. Trimming stripped 5 bases from V and 1 base from J, with 12 bases between. CDR3 length: 15 amino acids. CDR3 loop: CASSRSGGSNQPQHF. The CDR3 DNA reads TGTGCCAGCAGCCGTTCGGGCGGGAGCAATCAGCCCCAGCATTTT.

This clone was seen just once. This sequence joins TRBV6-1 and TRBJ1-4; 7 nucleotides match TRBD1. Germline trimming cut 2 bases from V and 7 bases from J; bases unmatched to any gene: 7. The CDR3 runs 15 residues. Germline V lookup: CDR1 MNHNS, CDR2 SASEGT. In nucleotides, the CDR3 is TGTGCCAGCAGTGAAAGGGCCAGGGGGTTTGAAAAACTGTTTTTT. This codes for CASSERARGFEKLFF.

The chain recombines TRBV11-3 with TRBJ2-7, with TRBD1 matching 8 bases. J lost 7 bases, V lost 5 bases, and 13 bases had no gene match. The germline V gene has CDR1 SGHNT and CDR2 YENEEA. The CDR3 consists of 15 residues. The CDR3 region is CASSPPSGTGVEQYF. The CDR3 DNA reads as TGTGCCAGCAGCCCACCATCCGGGACAGGTGTGGAGCAGTACTTC.

The V and J genes are TRBV19 and TRBJ1-2; 7 positions match TRBD1. The ends lost 4 bases at V and 4 bases at J; junction bases unmatched: 6. The germline gives CDR1 LNHDA, CDR2 SQIVND (reference sequence). The CDR3 loop spans 14 amino acids. The CDR3 loop reads CASSTGQAPYGYTF. DNA for the CDR3: TGTGCCAGTAGTACCGGACAGGCCCCCTATGGCTACACCTTC. Complete variable domain (other parts from reference TRBV19 and TRBJ1-2): DGGITQSPKYLFRKEGQNVTLSCEQNLNHDAMYWYRQDPGQGLRLIYYSQIVNDFQKGDIAEGYSVSREKKESFPLTVTSAQKNPTAFYLCASSTGQAPYGYTFGSGTRLTVV.

The V call is TRBV6-5, the J call TRBJ2-7; 7 bases agree with TRBD1. The J segment lost 0 bases and the V segment lost 2 bases, leaving 1 base of the junction unmatched. The CDR3 has 14 amino acids. The germline gives CDR1 MNHEY, CDR2 SVGAGI. The CDR3 coding sequence is TGTGCCAGCAGTTACGAGGGGGCCTCCTACGAGCAGTACTTC. It translates to CASSYEGASYEQYF.

The chain has TRBV3-1 (or the pseudogene TRBV3-2) and TRBJ1-1; no definite D call. Germline-derived CDR1 and CDR2 are LGHDT and YNNKEL (reference sequence). CDR3 length: 12 residues. V was cut by 0 bases and J by 1 base, with 0 bases left in between. The CDR3 region has the DNA TGTGCCAGCAGCCAAGAGAACACTGAAGCTTTCTTT. Its translation: CASSQENTEAFF.

The chain combines TRBV5-1 with TRBJ2-5; TRBD2 matches 10 bases. The CDR3 spans 15 residues. Looked up from germline, CDR1 is SGHRS and CDR2 is YFSETQ. V lost 7 bases and J lost 2; bases outside the gene matches: 8. The CDR3 loop reads CASGAGGRRQETQYF. The CDR3 DNA sequence: TGCGCCAGCGGAGCGGGGGGGCGACGGCAAGAGACCCAGTACTTC.